This entry features one T cell receptor beta chain sequence. Antigen unknown. The entry originates in a study of cytomegalovirus exposure and HLA in healthy donors. Study conclusions and caveats: Certain sequence variants were highly shared and formed a cluster, and this cluster was likely a sequencing artifact.

PCR was performed using 60 Vbeta and 13 Jbeta primers. Some clones are missing from TCRdb's copy, which holds only in-frame ones; the method was immunoSEQ multiplex PCR. The sample records roughly 100,000 clones, 60% to 80% being singletons. Trimming cost V 7 bases and J 3 bases; bases outside gene matches: 9. The CDR3 covers 16 residues. The TCR originated in a man aged 30 to 39 in good health and CMV-seronegative. The chain carries TRBV6-7 and TRBJ2-1; TRBD1 matches at 10 bases. TRBV6-7 falls under the ORF class, with uncertain function. Sequencing input: PBMCs. The CDR3: CASNHLGTGDYNEQFF. The CDR3 coding sequence is TGTGCCAGCAATCACTTAGGGACAGGGGACTACAATGAGCAGTTCTTC.